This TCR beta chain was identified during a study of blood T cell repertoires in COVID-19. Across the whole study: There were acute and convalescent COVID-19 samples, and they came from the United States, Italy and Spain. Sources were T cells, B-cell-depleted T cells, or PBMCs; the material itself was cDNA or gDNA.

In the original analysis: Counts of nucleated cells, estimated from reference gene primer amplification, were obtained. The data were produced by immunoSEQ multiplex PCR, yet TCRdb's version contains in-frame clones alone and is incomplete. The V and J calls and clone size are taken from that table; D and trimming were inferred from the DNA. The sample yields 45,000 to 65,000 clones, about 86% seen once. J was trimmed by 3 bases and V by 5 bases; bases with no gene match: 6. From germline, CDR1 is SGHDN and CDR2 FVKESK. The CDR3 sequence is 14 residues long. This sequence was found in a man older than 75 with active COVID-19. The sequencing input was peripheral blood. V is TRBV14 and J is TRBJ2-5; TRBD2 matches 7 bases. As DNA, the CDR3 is TGTGCCAGCAGCTCCTGGCTAGCGGAAGAGACCCAGTACTTC. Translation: CASSSWLAEETQYF.